This T cell receptor beta chain was identified in a study of vaccination effects on CD4 cells after COVID-19. Measured with immunoSEQ multiplex PCR; TCRdb has only the in-frame clones, and not every one. The sample has more than 60,000 clones, 55% to 75% seen once; the top ten hold approximately 20%. CD4+ T cells were isolated after around 10 days of culture. CDR1 is SGHNT, CDR2 YENEEA, per germline. The CDR3 consists of 14 residues. The V gene lost 2 bases and the J gene lost 2 bases, with 10 bases spanning the gap. This clone was recorded once. What it binds is not known. Sequences were derived from CD4+ T cells from PBMCs cultured without peptide, sampled before COVID-19 vaccination. The chain uses TRBV11-3 and TRBJ2-7; the D gene is possibly TRBD2 (5 bases). This TCR came from a human donor who had a prior SARS-CoV-2 infection. CDR3 sequence: CASSLLATTYEQYF. In nucleotides, the CDR3 is TGTGCCAGCAGCTTATTGGCGACTACCTACGAGCAGTACTTC.